The T cell receptor (beta chain) under discussion was sequenced for a study of T cells in women clearing cervical HPV infection. Overall study context: Control women cleared a single incident HPV16 infection within 12 months. Study-level points and caveats: Timing of associations relative to infection is unclear; T-cell subsets were not isolated. Cases carried less TRBV6-7 than controls: about 0.1% versus 0.15%. Cases and controls were distinguished at AUC around 0.8 by richness and V genes.

Sequenced by immunoSEQ multiplex PCR; TCRdb stores in-frame clones only, minus some. Its listing shows roughly 29,000 clones. Note on this clone: The antigen remains undetermined. The missing CDR3 end, 3 residues past where the read stops, is filled in from the germline J gene.

CDR3 length: 16 residues. Germline values: CDR1 MNHNS, CDR2 SASEGT. Trimming left V 2 bases short and J 5 bases short, with 15 bases between. The genes are TRBV6-1 and TRBJ1-4; D may be TRBD1 (5 bases). This receptor was identified in a woman aged 18-70 years with a cervical HPV16 infection that either progressed to CIN3+ or cleared (not recorded which). The sequenced sample was blood buffy coat. The covered CDR3 bases are TGTGCCAGCAGTGAACCAGGAAACAGGTCGAATGAAAAA. This encodes CASSEPGNRSNEK. The whole CDR3 is CASSEPGNRSNEKLFF.